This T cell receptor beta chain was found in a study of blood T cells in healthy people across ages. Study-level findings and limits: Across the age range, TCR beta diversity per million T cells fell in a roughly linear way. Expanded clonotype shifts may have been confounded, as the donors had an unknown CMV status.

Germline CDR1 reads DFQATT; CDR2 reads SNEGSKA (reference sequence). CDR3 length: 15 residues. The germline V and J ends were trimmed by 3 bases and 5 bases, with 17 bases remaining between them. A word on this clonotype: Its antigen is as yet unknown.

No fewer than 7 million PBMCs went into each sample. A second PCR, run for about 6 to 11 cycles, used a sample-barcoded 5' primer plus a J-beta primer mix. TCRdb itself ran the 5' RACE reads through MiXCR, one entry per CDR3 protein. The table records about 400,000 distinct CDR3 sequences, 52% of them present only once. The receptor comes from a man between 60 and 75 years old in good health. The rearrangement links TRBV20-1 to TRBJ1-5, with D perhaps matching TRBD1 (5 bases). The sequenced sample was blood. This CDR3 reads CSARVDPGPYQPQHF. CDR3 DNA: TGCAGTGCTAGGGTCGACCCGGGGCCCTATCAGCCCCAGCATTTT.